This T cell receptor beta chain appears in the sequencing data of a study of CDR3 diversity in severe acne. One entry per CDR3 protein, called by TCRdb with MiXCR from the PCR reads. The repertoire holds approximately 79,000 distinct CDR3 sequences, with 48% as singletons. This clonotype showed up just a few times. Germline V gives CDR1 WSHSY, CDR2 SAAADI. This CDR3 is 12 amino acids long. The V end lost 4 bases, the J end lost 1 base, and 5 bases lay between the germline ends. The chain employs TRBV10-2 and TRBJ2-7; D remains ambiguous. Sample: blood. This TCR was sampled from a male donor in good health, serving as a control. CDR3: CASSAGSYEQYF. Here the CDR3 DNA reads TGCGCCAGCAGTGCTGGTTCCTACGAGCAGTACTTC.